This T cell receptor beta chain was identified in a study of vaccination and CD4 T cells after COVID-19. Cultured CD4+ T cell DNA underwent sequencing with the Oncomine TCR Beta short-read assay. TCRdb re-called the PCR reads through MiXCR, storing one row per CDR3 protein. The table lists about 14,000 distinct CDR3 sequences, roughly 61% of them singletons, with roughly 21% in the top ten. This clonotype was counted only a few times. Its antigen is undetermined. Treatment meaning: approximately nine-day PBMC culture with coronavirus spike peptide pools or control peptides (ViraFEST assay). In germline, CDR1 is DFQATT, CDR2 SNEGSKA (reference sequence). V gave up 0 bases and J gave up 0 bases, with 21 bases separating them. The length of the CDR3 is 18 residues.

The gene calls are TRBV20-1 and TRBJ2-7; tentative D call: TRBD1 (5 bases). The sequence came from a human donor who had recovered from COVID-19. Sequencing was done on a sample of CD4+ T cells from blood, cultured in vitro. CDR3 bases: TGCAGTGCTAGAGATAGGGGCCCAAAACAGCTACCCTCCTACGAGCAGTACTTC. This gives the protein CSARDRGPKQLPSYEQYF.